This T cell receptor beta chain was observed in a study of CD8+CD57+ T cells in acquired aplastic anemia. Study details: Average DNA yield from sorted CD4+ and CD8+ cells was 3.2 ug.

By flow cytometry, patients selected for sequencing had shown an expansion of CD8+CD57+ cells. Each patient had severe acquired aplastic anemia. Counting both end residues, the CDR3 totals 16 amino acids. The germline V gene has CDR1 SEHNR and CDR2 FQNEAQ (reference sequence). To note about this clonotype: What it recognizes is unknown. As the CDR3 is not closed by the conserved phenylalanine or tryptophan, this likely results from a read error. The limits of the CDR3 on the DNA are not certain, so only TCRdb's listed CDR3 is given.

The study profiled TCR beta VDJ and CDR3 using genomic DNA as template. TCRdb re-called the reads with MiXCR, one entry per CDR3 protein. The sample holds about 240,000 distinct CDR3 sequences, roughly half seen once. Study observations and caveats: Patients and controls had in common 25 to 30 CD8+ CDR3 sequences.

The sequenced material came from sorted CD4+, CD8+, or CD8+CD57+ T cells (not recorded which) from PBMCs. The source is a human donor with aplastic anemia. The chain employs TRBV7-9 and TRBJ2-1. The CDR3 spells CASSHPTLSSYNEQTL.